The present TCR beta chain was sequenced within a study of T cell responses to AZD1222 COVID-19 vaccine. Sequenced by immunoSEQ multiplex PCR; TCRdb stores in-frame clones only, minus some. The sample shows 100,000 to 150,000 clones, about 90% of them seen only once. J gave up 7 bases and V 5 bases, and 5 bases lay outside the gene matches. There are 13 residues in the CDR3. Looked up from germline, CDR1 is SGHNT and CDR2 is YENEEA. Sequencing used peripheral blood, obtained 28 days after the second AZD1222 dose. This receptor was identified in an adult who received the AZD1222 COVID-19 vaccine. The chain employs TRBV11-3 and TRBJ1-2; 9 nucleotides agree with TRBD1. CDR3 DNA sequence: TGTGCCAGCAGCGATGGACAGGGGCTTGGCTACACCTTC. This codes for CASSDGQGLGYTF.